This T cell receptor beta chain comes out of a study of cytomegalovirus exposure and HLA in healthy donors. Study summary: The Caucasian-associated ancestry cluster held 65% to 85% of some 420 genotyped donors.

General study findings and limits: With high specificity and sensitivity, the classifier reportedly diagnosed cytomegalovirus status. The authors assumed roughly uniform sequencing depth across donors for presence/absence analyses.

The CDR3 has 17 amino acids. Trimming removed 0 bases at V and 2 bases at J, with 14 bases between. The germline V gene encodes CDR1 SGHNT and CDR2 YENEEA. With regard to this clone: Its antigen is undetermined.

The PCR used 60 Vbeta and 13 Jbeta primers. Using immunoSEQ multiplex PCR, the repertoire was profiled, and TCRdb retains in-frame clones only, with some absent. Altogether about 210,000 clones are present, about 81% being singletons, with the ten largest covering roughly 6%. V and J are TRBV11-3 and TRBJ2-1, with a tentative D call TRBD2 (5 bases). The sample comprised PBMCs. The receptor was derived from a middle-aged man in good health and CMV-seropositive. The CDR3 bases are TGTGCCAGCAGCTTAGATTCCACGGGATCCCCCTACAATGAGCAGTTCTTC. Translating gives CASSLDSTGSPYNEQFF.